This T cell receptor beta chain comes out of a study of beta chain features in type 1 diabetes. The investigators reverse transcribed all of the isolated RNA, so they sequenced expressed TCRB transcripts. The assay was immunoSEQ multiplex PCR, and TCRdb's table has in-frame clones only and misses some. The data show 65,000 to 100,000 clones, with roughly 30% seen just once and approximately 0.45% held by the top ten. This TCR was sampled from a woman aged 18-30 years in good health. The sample taken for sequencing was stem cell memory CD4+ T cells from blood.

The CDR3 here is CASSSEVNTEAFF. The CDR3 DNA follows: TGTGCCAGCAGCTCTGAGGTGAACACTGAAGCTTTCTTT. The V call is TRBV7-3, the J call TRBJ1-1; no definite D call. The V and J ends lost 4 bases and 0 bases respectively, with 6 bases between them. In germline, CDR1 is SGHTA, CDR2 FQGTGA. This CDR3 is 13 amino acids long.